Below, 12 T cell receptor beta chains from the same sample are listed, as sequenced in a study of blood T cells in healthy people across ages. Through a sample-barcoded 5' primer and a J-beta primer mix, a second PCR was run for 7 to 11 cycles. TCRdb reprocessed the 5' RACE reads via MiXCR and lists one record per CDR3 protein. The repertoire holds about 1.4 million distinct CDR3 sequences, with approximately 63% as singletons. Material for sequencing was blood. The receptors originated from a man aged 18 to 30 in good health.

The rearrangement joins TRBV4-1 to TRBJ2-4, with D perhaps TRBD1 (6 bases). The J call is in doubt because the DNA end fits TRBJ2-5 better. The CDR3 runs 17 residues. Per the germline V gene, CDR1 is MGHRA and CDR2 is YSYEKL. The CDR3 region has the DNA TGCGCCAGCAGCCTCAGGGGAGTGGGGGCACTCCAAGAGACCCAGTACTTC. The encoded protein is CASSLRGVGALQETQYF.

This sequence joins TRBV12-3 or TRBV12-4 and TRBJ1-5, with D hard to call. The CDR3 covers 17 residues. With 0 bases removed from V and 0 bases from J, the gap between germline ends came to 12 bases. The CDR3 sequence is CASSLARRAGSNQPQHF. CDR3 DNA sequence: TGTGCCAGCAGTTTAGCCCGGAGGGCAGGTAGCAATCAGCCCCAGCATTTT.

J is TRBJ2-1 and V is TRBV9, with 7 nucleotides matching TRBD1. J lost 4 bases, V lost 0 bases, and 4 bases had no gene match. This CDR3 contains 15 residues. The germline CDR1 and CDR2 sequences are SGDLS and YYNGEE. The CDR3 is CASSVVEDRYNEQFF. In nucleotides, the CDR3 is TGTGCCAGCAGCGTAGTAGAGGACAGGTACAATGAGCAGTTCTTC.

This clonotype was recorded a few times. This chain links TRBV27 with TRBJ2-4; D possibly uses TRBD1 or TRBD2 (5 bases each). With 2 bases removed from V and 14 bases from J, the gap between germline ends came to 19 bases. The CDR3 has 14 residues. Germline V gene data show CDR1 as MNHEY and CDR2 as SMNVEV (reference sequence). The CDR3 bases are TGTGCCAGCAGTTTAACCGGGACCAACTCCGTAGAGTACTTC. The encoded protein is CASSLTGTNSVEYF.

This chain connects TRBV15 to TRBJ2-1, with TRBD2 identical over 9 bases. Germline lookup yields CDR1 LNHNV and CDR2 YYDKDF (reference sequence). The CDR3 spans 17 residues. V lost 2 bases and J lost 8; bases outside the gene matches: 13. CDR3 loop: CATSRSSSGTSNHEQFF. The CDR3 DNA sequence: TGTGCCACCAGCAGAAGCTCTTCCGGGACTAGCAACCATGAGCAGTTCTTC. The complete variable domain, with remaining parts taken from reference TRBV15 and TRBJ2-1, reads DAMVIQNPRYQVTQFGKPVTLSCSQTLNHNVMYWYQQKSSQAPKLLFHYYDKDFNNEADTPDNFQSRRPNTSFCFLDIRSPGLGDTAMYLCATSRSSSGTSNHEQFFGPGTRLTVL.

The chain employs TRBV6-5 and TRBJ2-7; 7 bases match TRBD2. Germline CDR1 and CDR2: MNHEY and SVGAGI. J was trimmed by 7 bases and V by 2 bases; bases with no gene match: 5. This CDR3 is 13 amino acids long. The CDR3 DNA follows: TGTGCCAGCAGTTACGGCGGAGCGGGGGAGCAGTACTTC. Translation gives CASSYGGAGEQYF.

With regard to this clonotype: The junction differs from germline at one of its ends, possibly a read error. The chain is built from TRBV12-5 and TRBJ1-2; D remains unclear. Germline-derived CDR1 and CDR2 are LGHNT and FRNRAP. The CDR3 totals 13 residues. CDR3 sequence (DNA): TGTGCTAGTGGCTTGGTCTCCAGCTATGGCTACACCTTC. Its translation is CASGLVSSYGYTF. Full variable domain (rest looked up from reference TRBV12-5 and TRBJ1-2): DARVTQTPRHKVTEMGQEVTMRCQPILGHNTVFWYRQTMMQGLELLAYFRNRAPLDDSGMPKDRFSAEMPDATLATLKIQPSEPRDSAVYFCASGLVSSYGYTFGSGTRLTVV.

This clonotype was seen a handful of times. This chain connects TRBV6-5 to TRBJ2-5; tentative D call: TRBD2 (5 bases). Trimming left V 2 bases short and J 0 bases short, with 13 bases between. The length of the CDR3 is 16 residues. Looked up from germline, CDR1 is MNHEY and CDR2 is SVGAGI. The CDR3 region is CASSYRPGRDQETQYF. The CDR3 DNA follows: TGTGCCAGCAGTTACCGTCCTGGGCGGGACCAAGAGACCCAGTACTTC.

The chain employs TRBV20-1 and TRBJ2-4; D gene ambiguous. The CDR3 loop spans 13 amino acids. The germline V and J ends were trimmed by 6 bases and 1 base, with 10 bases remaining between them. In germline, CDR1 is DFQATT, CDR2 SNEGSKA (reference sequence). The CDR3 DNA sequence: TGCAGTGCCCCCCTCATGGCCAAAAACATTCAGTACTTC. Translating gives CSAPLMAKNIQYF.

This clonotype was counted between two and nine times. This chain links TRBV4-1 with TRBJ2-5; D not certain. The CDR3 extends over 13 amino acids. Germline V gene sequence: CDR1 MGHRA, CDR2 YSYEKL. V dropped 0 bases and J dropped 5 bases, with 7 bases sitting between them. The CDR3: CASSQDPRETQYF. In DNA, the CDR3 is TGCGCCAGCAGCCAAGATCCTCGGGAGACCCAGTACTTC.

This clonotype was found a few times. J is TRBJ2-7 and V is TRBV4-3; 9 positions agree with TRBD2. Germline lookup yields CDR1 LGHNA and CDR2 YSLEER. V was pared by 1 base and J by 3 bases, with 4 bases of the junction left unmatched. The CDR3 extends over 15 amino acids. CDR3 nucleotides: TGCGCCAGCAGCCAAGGACTAGCGGACTTCTACGAGCAGTACTTC. It encodes CASSQGLADFYEQYF.

The V gene is TRBV2, the J gene TRBJ2-1; no clear D gene. V lost 11 bases and J 8 bases, leaving 13 bases between the germline ends. This CDR3 comprises 11 residues. The germline V gene encodes CDR1 SNHLY and CDR2 FYNNEI. The CDR3 DNA follows: TGTGCCGCCTGGAGAGGCGATGAGCAGTTCTTC. It codes for CAAWRGDEQFF.